These 21 T cell receptor beta chains originate from one sample sequenced in a study of T cell responses to AZD1222 COVID-19 vaccine (dated by TCRdb to the early 2020s). The time point label, read with the paper, signifies: baseline before first vaccination. Preparation of the library involved the immunoSEQ multiplex PCR assay. TCRdb obtained this table from immuneACCESS and retained in-frame rearrangements with V and J assigned. These tables miss some clones; where compared with another copy, unresolved V genes account for less than half of the shortfall, and the remainder is unexplained. This sample is represented by approximately 74,000 clones; 86% of them were singletons. Of the sample, under 3% is held by the ten largest clones. The specimen was peripheral blood, collected on day 0 of AZD1222 vaccination. All receptors derive from an adult in good health.

The chain combines TRBV30 with TRBJ2-7; D is possibly TRBD2 (6 bases). Per germline, CDR1 GTSNPN and CDR2 SVGIG (reference sequence). The CDR3 sequence is 12 residues long. Trimming pared 5 bases from V and 7 bases from J, leaving 15 bases between. CDR3 in DNA: TGTGCCTGGGGAGGGGCGGAGAGGGAGCAGTACTTC. It is translated as CAWGGAEREQYF.

In this sample, this clone turned up a few times. Distinct nucleotide sequences in the sample also encode this CDR3. The chain combines TRBV2 with TRBJ1-1; D gene ambiguous. V was trimmed by 3 bases and J by 1 base, leaving 9 bases between them. The CDR3 contains 14 residues. CDR1 is SNHLY and CDR2 is FYNNEI in the germline V gene. CDR3 loop: CASSDFEQNTEAFF. DNA of the CDR3: TGTGCCAGCAGTGATTTTGAACAGAACACTGAAGCTTTCTTT.

This rearrangement joins TRBV20-1 to TRBJ1-3, with D uncertain. CDR3 size: 15 residues. CDR1 and CDR2 (germline): DFQATT, SNEGSKA (reference sequence). V was cut by 3 bases and J by 0 bases, with 12 bases left in between. CDR3 nucleotides: TGCAGTGCTAGTACTGCACGAATCTCTGGAAACACCATATATTTT. Translating it yields CSASTARISGNTIYF.

The rearrangement links TRBV2 to TRBJ1-2; 9 nucleotides line up with TRBD1. This CDR3 has 12 amino acids. CDR1 SNHLY and CDR2 FYNNEI come from the germline V gene. V trimming: 4 bases; J trimming: 7 bases; junction bases outside the gene matches: 1. The DNA of the CDR3 is TGTGCCAGCAGTGGGGACAGGGCTGGCTACACCTTC. It encodes CASSGDRAGYTF.

The chain couples TRBV5-1 to TRBJ2-2, with 11 bases that match TRBD1. V dropped 4 bases and J dropped 5; count of bases not matched to a gene: 7. The CDR3 runs 16 residues. The germline gives CDR1 SGHRS, CDR2 YFSETQ. The CDR3 sequence: CASSMRTGGLTGELFF. The DNA for the CDR3 is TGCGCCAGCAGCATGAGGACAGGGGGCTTGACCGGGGAGCTGTTTTTT.

V usage is TRBV27 and J usage is TRBJ2-7; 16 bases fit TRBD2. The CDR3 runs 17 residues. The germline V gene has CDR1 MNHEY and CDR2 SMNVEV (reference sequence). V dropped 3 bases and J dropped 3; count of bases not matched to a gene: 5. CDR3 nucleotide sequence: TGTGCCAGCAGTTTGGGACTAGCGGGGGGGCAGCTCTACGAGCAGTACTTC. Translation gives CASSLGLAGGQLYEQYF.

The CDR3 DNA follows: TGTGCCAGCAGTGATAACCCAAGCCGCGAGCAGTACTTC. Translation: CASSDNPSREQYF. The V and J genes are TRBV6-1 and TRBJ2-7, with no clear D. CDR3 length: 13 residues. The V end was cut by 3 bases, the J end by 6 bases, with 12 bases between. CDR1 is MNHNS and CDR2 is SASEGT in the germline V gene.

The rearrangement links TRBV27 to TRBJ2-3; 13 nucleotides line up with TRBD2. Germline V gene data show CDR1 as MNHEY and CDR2 as SMNVEV (reference sequence). This CDR3 has 18 residues. V gave up 6 bases and J gave up 4 bases; unmatched junction bases: 13. The CDR3 sequence: CASRHTRTSGSLADTQYF. The CDR3 DNA reads TGTGCCAGCAGACACACCCGGACTAGCGGGAGTCTGGCAGATACGCAGTATTTT.

The chain employs TRBV24-1 and TRBJ2-1; 7 bases fit TRBD1. J lost 3 bases, V lost 8 bases, and 9 bases had no gene match. Germline V gene data show CDR1 as KGHDR and CDR2 as SFDVKD. CDR3 length equals 15 residues. DNA for the CDR3: TGTGCCACCATTGGGTCAGGGGACAGCTACAATGAGCAGTTCTTC. Encoded protein: CATIGSGDSYNEQFF.

The chain links TRBV30 to TRBJ1-6; a possible D gene is TRBD1 (5 bases). Germline V gene data show CDR1 as GTSNPN and CDR2 as SVGIG (reference sequence). This CDR3 comprises 13 residues. With 0 bases removed from V and 7 bases from J, the gap between germline ends came to 7 bases. CDR3 sequence (DNA): TGTGCCTGGAGTGTAAAGGGGAATTCACCCCTCCACTTT. It encodes CAWSVKGNSPLHF.

The gene calls are TRBV11-3 and TRBJ2-2; D remains ambiguous. V lost 4 bases and J 6 bases, leaving 9 bases between the germline ends. There are 13 residues in the CDR3. Germline CDR1 and CDR2: SGHNT and YENEEA. For the CDR3, the DNA is TGTGCCAGCAGCTCTAGGTCCTCCGGGGAGCTGTTTTTT. Its translation is CASSSRSSGELFF. Based on the CDR3 plus reference TRBV11-3 and TRBJ2-2, the full variable domain is EAGVVQSPRYKIIEKKQPVAFWCNPISGHNTLYWYLQNLGQGPELLIRYENEEAVDDSQLPKDRFSAERLKGVDSTLKIQPAELGDSAVYLCASSSRSSGELFFGEGSRLTVL.

The chain joins TRBV2 to TRBJ1-1, with 9 positions matching TRBD1. The germline gives CDR1 SNHLY, CDR2 FYNNEI. V shed 6 bases and J 7 bases; nucleotides not matched to a gene: 6. This CDR3 has 13 residues. CDR3 amino acids: CASRGQGSVEAFF. In nucleotides, the CDR3 is TGTGCCAGCAGGGGACAGGGTTCGGTTGAAGCTTTCTTT.

J is TRBJ2-4 and V is TRBV2; TRBD1 is a possible D gene (5 bases). In germline, CDR1 is SNHLY, CDR2 FYNNEI. V gave up 7 bases and J gave up 0 bases, with 10 bases separating them. CDR3 length: 14 amino acids. CDR3 sequence: CASKKGSAKNIQYF. CDR3 in DNA: TGTGCCAGCAAAAAGGGGTCAGCCAAAAACATTCAGTACTTC.

This sequence joins TRBV9 and TRBJ1-1; D uncertain. CDR3 size: 13 residues. Per germline, CDR1 SGDLS and CDR2 YYNGEE. Deletions cut 0 bases from V and 2 bases from J, with 5 bases between. CDR3 sequence: CASSVDANTEAFF. CDR3 nucleotide sequence: TGTGCCAGCAGCGTAGATGCAAACACTGAAGCTTTCTTT. Using reference TRBV9 and TRBJ1-1 for the parts outside the CDR3, the full variable domain is DSGVTQTPKHLITATGQRVTLRCSPRSGDLSVYWYQQSLDQGLQFLIQYYNGEERAKGNILERFSAQQFPDLHSELNLSSLELGDSALYFCASSVDANTEAFFGQGTRLTVV.

This clone has only one observation. V usage is TRBV10-3 and J usage is TRBJ1-1; D is uncertain. This CDR3 has 13 amino acids. Trimming left V 3 bases short and J 5 bases short, with 10 bases between. CDR1 is ENHRY and CDR2 is SYGVKD in the germline V gene. CDR3 protein: CAISDGSPTEAFF. In DNA form, the CDR3 reads TGTGCCATCAGTGATGGCAGCCCGACTGAAGCTTTCTTT.

This clone was detected only once. This chain links TRBV18 with TRBJ2-4; D call uncertain. CDR3 length equals 15 residues. Germline lookup yields CDR1 KGHSH and CDR2 LQKENI. Between the trimmed V and J ends, which lost 2 bases and 0 bases, there was a span of 8 bases. The CDR3 coding sequence is TGTGCCAGCTCACCATCCGGTCTAGCCAAAAACATTCAGTACTTC. This codes for CASSPSGLAKNIQYF.

This chain connects TRBV19 to TRBJ1-2; 8 bases map to TRBD1. Trimming removed 7 bases from V and 4 bases from J; junction bases left unmatched: 14. This CDR3 has 16 amino acids. Germline assignment: CDR1 LNHDA and CDR2 SQIVND (reference sequence). The CDR3 loop is CASTAQGQDSFYGYTF. DNA for the CDR3: TGTGCCAGTACCGCACAGGGACAGGATTCGTTCTATGGCTACACCTTC.

The chain has TRBV20-1 and TRBJ2-1; no definite D call. V lost 8 bases and J 3 bases, leaving 8 bases between the germline ends. The CDR3 consists of 11 residues. CDR1 and CDR2 from the germline V gene are DFQATT and SNEGSKA (reference sequence). The CDR3 sequence: CSTEDYNEQFF. The CDR3 coding sequence is TGCAGTACGGAAGACTACAATGAGCAGTTCTTC.

Comment on this clone: At one end the junction does not follow the germline gene, possibly because of a read error. The chain combines TRBV3-1 (or the pseudogene TRBV3-2) with TRBJ2-7; TRBD2 is a possible D gene (5 bases). Germline loops: CDR1 LGHDT, CDR2 YNNKEL (reference sequence). The CDR3 has 11 amino acids. The CDR3 DNA follows: TGTGCCAGCAGCCAAGGGACTCGTCCACACTTC. Translating it yields CASSQGTRPHF.

This chain uses TRBV7-9 with TRBJ1-6, with 7 positions matching TRBD1. The V gene's germline CDR1 is SEHNR and CDR2 FQNEAQ (reference sequence). The CDR3 has 14 amino acids. Germline trimming cut 4 bases from V and 9 bases from J; bases unmatched to any gene: 6. The CDR3 sequence is CASSSPTGSSPLHF. The CDR3 DNA is TGTGCCAGCAGCTCGCCGACAGGGAGTTCACCCCTCCACTTT.

V and J are TRBV10-3 and TRBJ2-7, with 13 positions matching TRBD2. The CDR3 has 15 residues. CDR1 and CDR2 from the germline V gene are ENHRY and SYGVKD. V trimming: 7 bases; J trimming: 5 bases; junction bases outside the gene matches: 8. CDR3 region: CAIKGTSGTYHEQYF. The CDR3 nucleotides are TGTGCCATCAAAGGGACTAGCGGGACGTACCACGAGCAGTACTTC.